This T cell receptor (beta chain) was identified during a study of cytomegalovirus exposure and HLA in healthy donors. Researchers ran the PCR with 60 Vbeta and 13 Jbeta primers. Data came from immunoSEQ multiplex PCR; TCRdb stores just in-frame clones and leaves some out. The sample includes some 160,000 clones, more than 60% of them seen just once. Donors showed nominal health when sampled, although they likely had unrecorded immune exposures. Study observations and caveats: Data from an earlier analysis indicated that most TCR beta V segments were productive either about 87% or about 30% of the time.

The CDR3 has 12 residues. Germline loops: CDR1 MNHNY, CDR2 SVGAGI (reference sequence). Worth noting for this clone: Its antigen is unidentified.

The chain carries TRBV6-6 and TRBJ2-5; D gene uncertain. The DNA end favors TRBJ2-7, so the J call may be wrong. Sequenced material: PBMCs. This receptor was obtained from a woman aged 40 to 50 in good health and CMV-seropositive. The CDR3 DNA sequence: TGTGCCAGCAGCCCCACCGGGTACGAGCAGTACTTC. Encoded protein: CASSPTGYEQYF.